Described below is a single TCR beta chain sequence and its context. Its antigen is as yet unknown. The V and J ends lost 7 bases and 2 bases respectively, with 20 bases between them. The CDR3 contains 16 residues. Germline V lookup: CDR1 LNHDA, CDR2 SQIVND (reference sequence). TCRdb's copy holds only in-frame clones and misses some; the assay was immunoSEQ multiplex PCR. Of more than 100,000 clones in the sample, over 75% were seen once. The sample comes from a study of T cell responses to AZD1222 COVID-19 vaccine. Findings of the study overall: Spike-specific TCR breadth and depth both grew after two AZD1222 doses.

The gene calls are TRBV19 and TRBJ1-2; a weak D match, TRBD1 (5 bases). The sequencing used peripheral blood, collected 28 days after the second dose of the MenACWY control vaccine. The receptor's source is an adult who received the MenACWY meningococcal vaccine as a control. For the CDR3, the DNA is TGTGCCAGTAACCCCCTGAGCCATAAGGGGAACTATGGCTACACCTTC. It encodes CASNPLSHKGNYGYTF.